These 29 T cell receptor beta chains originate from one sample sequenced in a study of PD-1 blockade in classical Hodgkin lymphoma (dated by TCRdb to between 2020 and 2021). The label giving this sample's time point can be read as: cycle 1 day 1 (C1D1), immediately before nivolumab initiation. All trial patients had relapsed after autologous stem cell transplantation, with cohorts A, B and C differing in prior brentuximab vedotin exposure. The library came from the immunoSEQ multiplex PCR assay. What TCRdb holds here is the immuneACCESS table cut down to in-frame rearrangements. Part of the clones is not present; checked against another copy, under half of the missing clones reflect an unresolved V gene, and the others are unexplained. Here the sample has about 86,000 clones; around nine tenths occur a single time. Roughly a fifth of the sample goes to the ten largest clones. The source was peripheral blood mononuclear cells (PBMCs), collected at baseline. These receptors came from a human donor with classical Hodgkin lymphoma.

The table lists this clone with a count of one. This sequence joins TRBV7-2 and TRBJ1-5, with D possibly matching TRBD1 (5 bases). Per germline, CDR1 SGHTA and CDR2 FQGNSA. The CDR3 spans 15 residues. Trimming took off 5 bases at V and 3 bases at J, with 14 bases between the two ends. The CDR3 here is CASSQGRTLNQPQHF. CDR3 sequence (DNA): TGTGCCAGCAGCCAGGGACGGACACTCAATCAGCCCCAGCATTTT.

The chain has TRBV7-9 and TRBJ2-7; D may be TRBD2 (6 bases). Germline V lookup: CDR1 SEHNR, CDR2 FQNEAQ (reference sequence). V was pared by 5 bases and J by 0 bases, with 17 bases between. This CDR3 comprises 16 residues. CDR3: CASSQSPGLASYEQYF. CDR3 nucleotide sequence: TGTGCCAGCAGCCAGAGTCCGGGACTCGCCTCCTACGAGCAGTACTTC.

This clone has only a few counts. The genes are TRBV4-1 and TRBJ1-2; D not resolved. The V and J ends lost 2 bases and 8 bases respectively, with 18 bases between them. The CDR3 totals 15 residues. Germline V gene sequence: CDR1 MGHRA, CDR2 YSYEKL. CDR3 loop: CASSQPSTSGVGYTF. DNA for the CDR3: TGCGCCAGCAGCCAACCTTCGACCAGTGGCGTCGGCTACACCTTC.

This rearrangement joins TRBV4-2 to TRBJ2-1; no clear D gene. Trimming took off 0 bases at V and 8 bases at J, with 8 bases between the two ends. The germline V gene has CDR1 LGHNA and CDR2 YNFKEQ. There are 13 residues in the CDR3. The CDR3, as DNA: TGTGCCAGCAGCCAAGATAGTTCGGATGAGCAGTTCTTC. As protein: CASSQDSSDEQFF.

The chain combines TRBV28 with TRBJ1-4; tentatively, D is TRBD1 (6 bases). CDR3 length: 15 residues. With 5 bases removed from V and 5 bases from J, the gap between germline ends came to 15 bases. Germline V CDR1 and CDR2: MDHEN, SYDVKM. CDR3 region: CASSRTATYNEKLFF. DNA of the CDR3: TGTGCCAGCAGTCGGACAGCTACCTACAATGAAAAACTGTTTTTT. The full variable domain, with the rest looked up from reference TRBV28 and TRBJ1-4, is DVKVTQSSRYLVKRTGEKVFLECVQDMDHENMFWYRQDPGLGLRLIYFSYDVKMKEKGDIPEGYSVSREKKERFSLILESASTNQTSMYLCASSRTATYNEKLFFGSGTQLSVL.

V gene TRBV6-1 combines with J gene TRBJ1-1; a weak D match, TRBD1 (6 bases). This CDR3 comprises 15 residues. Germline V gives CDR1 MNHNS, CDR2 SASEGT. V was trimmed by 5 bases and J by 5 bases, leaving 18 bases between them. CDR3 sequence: CASSRMQGWPTEAFF. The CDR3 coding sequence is TGTGCCAGCAGTAGAATGCAGGGGTGGCCGACTGAAGCTTTCTTT.

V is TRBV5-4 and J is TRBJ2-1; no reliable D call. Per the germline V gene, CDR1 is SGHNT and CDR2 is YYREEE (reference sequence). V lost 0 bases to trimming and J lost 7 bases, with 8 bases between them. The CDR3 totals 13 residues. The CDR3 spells CASSLASMNEQFF. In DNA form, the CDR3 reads TGTGCCAGCAGCTTGGCCTCTATGAATGAGCAGTTCTTC.

Written as DNA, the CDR3 is TGCGCCAGCTCAATAGGGATGAACACTGAAGCTTTCTTT. Amino acids: CASSIGMNTEAFF. The chain carries TRBV5-1 and TRBJ1-1; D ambiguous. This CDR3 has 13 residues. V was clipped by 7 bases and J by 0 bases, with 10 bases between them. Germline-derived CDR1 and CDR2 are SGHRS and YFSETQ.

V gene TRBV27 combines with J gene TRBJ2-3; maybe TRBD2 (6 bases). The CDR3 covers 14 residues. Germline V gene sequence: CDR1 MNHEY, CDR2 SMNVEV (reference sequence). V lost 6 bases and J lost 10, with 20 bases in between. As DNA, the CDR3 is TGTGCCAGCAGGCGGGACCCCCTCGGCGAATCGCAGTATTTT. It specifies CASRRDPLGESQYF.

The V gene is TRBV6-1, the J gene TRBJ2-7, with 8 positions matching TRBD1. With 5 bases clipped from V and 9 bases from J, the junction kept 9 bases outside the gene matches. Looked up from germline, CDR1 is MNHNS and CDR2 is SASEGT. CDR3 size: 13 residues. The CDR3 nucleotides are TGTGCCAGCAGTCTTCCAGGGGGCGCGGGGCAGTACTTC. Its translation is CASSLPGGAGQYF.

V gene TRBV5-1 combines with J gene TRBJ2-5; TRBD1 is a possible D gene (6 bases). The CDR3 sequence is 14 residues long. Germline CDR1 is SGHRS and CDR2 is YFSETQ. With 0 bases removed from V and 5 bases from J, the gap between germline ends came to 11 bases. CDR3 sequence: CASSLGTEQETQYF. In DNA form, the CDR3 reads TGCGCCAGCAGCTTGGGGACAGAACAGGAGACCCAGTACTTC.

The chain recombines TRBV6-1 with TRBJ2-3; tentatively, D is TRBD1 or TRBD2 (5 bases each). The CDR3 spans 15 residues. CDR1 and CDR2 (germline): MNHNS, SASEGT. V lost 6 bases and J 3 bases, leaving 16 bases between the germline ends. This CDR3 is CASRRQGEITDTQYF. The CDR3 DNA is TGTGCCAGCAGACGACAAGGGGAGATTACAGATACGCAGTATTTT.

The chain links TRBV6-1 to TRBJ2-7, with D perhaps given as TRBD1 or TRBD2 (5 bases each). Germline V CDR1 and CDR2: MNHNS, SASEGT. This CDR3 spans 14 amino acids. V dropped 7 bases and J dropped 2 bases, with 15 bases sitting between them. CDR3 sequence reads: CASTYRDGTYEQYF. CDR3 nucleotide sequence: TGTGCCAGCACTTACCGGGACGGGACCTACGAGCAGTACTTC.

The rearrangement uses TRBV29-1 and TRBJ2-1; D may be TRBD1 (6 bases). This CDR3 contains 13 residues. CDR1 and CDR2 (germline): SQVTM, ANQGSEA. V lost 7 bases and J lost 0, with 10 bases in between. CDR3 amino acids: CSAGQSSYNEQFF. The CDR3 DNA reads TGCAGCGCAGGACAGAGCTCCTACAATGAGCAGTTCTTC.

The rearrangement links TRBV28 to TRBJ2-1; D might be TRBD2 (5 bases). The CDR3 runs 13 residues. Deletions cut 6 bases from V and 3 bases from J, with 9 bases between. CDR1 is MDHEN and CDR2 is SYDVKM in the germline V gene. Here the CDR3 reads CASRAEGYNEQFF. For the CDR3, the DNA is TGTGCCAGCAGAGCCGAGGGCTACAATGAGCAGTTCTTC.

The CDR3 DNA reads as TGTGCCAGCCCCGGACCTGGGGCCAACGTCCTGACTTTC. It codes for CASPGPGANVLTF. This sequence joins TRBV7-2 and TRBJ2-6, with unresolved D. V was pared by 8 bases and J by 2 bases, with 7 bases between. Germline CDR1 SGHTA, CDR2 FQGNSA. The CDR3 spans 13 residues.

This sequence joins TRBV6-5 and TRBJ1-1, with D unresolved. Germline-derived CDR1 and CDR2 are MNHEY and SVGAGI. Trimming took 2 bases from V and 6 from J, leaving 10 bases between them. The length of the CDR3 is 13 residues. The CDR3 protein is CASSYERAAEAFF. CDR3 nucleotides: TGTGCCAGCAGTTACGAAAGAGCGGCTGAAGCTTTCTTT.

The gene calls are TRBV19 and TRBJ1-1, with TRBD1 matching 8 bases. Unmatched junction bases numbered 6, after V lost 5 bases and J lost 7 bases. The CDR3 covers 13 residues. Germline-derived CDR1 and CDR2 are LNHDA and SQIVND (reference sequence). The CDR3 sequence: CASSQTGTGEAFF. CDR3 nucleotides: TGTGCCAGTAGTCAGACCGGGACAGGTGAAGCTTTCTTT. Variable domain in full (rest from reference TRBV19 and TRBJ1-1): DGGITQSPKYLFRKEGQNVTLSCEQNLNHDAMYWYRQDPGQGLRLIYYSQIVNDFQKGDIAEGYSVSREKKESFPLTVTSAQKNPTAFYLCASSQTGTGEAFFGQGTRLTVV.

CDR3 in amino acids: CASSIDGRGLYEQYF. CDR3 DNA: TGTGCCAGTAGTATAGATGGCAGGGGGCTATACGAGCAGTACTTC. This rearrangement joins TRBV19 to TRBJ2-7, with TRBD1 identical over 8 bases. The CDR3 has 15 residues. Germline CDR1 reads LNHDA; CDR2 reads SQIVND (reference sequence). V shed 0 bases, J shed 4 bases, and the junction held 5 bases outside the gene matches.

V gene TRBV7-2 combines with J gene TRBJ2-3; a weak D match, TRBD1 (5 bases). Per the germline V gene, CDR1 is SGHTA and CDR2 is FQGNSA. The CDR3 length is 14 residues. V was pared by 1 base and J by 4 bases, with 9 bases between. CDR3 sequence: CASSLDQGADTQYF. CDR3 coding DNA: TGTGCCAGCAGCTTAGACCAGGGCGCAGATACGCAGTATTTT.

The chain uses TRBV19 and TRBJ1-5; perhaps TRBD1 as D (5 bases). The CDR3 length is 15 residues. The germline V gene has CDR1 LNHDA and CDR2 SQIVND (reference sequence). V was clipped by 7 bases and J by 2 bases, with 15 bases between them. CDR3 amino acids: CASTDSRGGNQPQHF. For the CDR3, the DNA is TGTGCCAGTACTGACTCACGGGGGGGCAATCAGCCCCAGCATTTT.

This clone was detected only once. The CDR3 sequence: CASSESRTGTEAFF. DNA of the CDR3: TGCGCCAGCAGTGAGTCGAGGACAGGGACTGAAGCTTTCTTT. The chain has TRBV10-2 and TRBJ1-1; TRBD1 agrees at 8 bases. After removal of 0 bases from V and 5 bases from J, the junction contained 2 bases not matched to a gene. The CDR3 has 14 residues. Germline CDR1 reads WSHSY; CDR2 reads SAAADI.

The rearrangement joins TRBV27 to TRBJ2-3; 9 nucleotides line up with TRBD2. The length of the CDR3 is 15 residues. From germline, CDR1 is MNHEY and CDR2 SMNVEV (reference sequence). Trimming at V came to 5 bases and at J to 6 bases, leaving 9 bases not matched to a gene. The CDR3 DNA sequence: TGTGCCAGCAGTCAACTAGCGGGTTTTTTTGATACGCAGTATTTT. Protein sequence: CASSQLAGFFDTQYF.

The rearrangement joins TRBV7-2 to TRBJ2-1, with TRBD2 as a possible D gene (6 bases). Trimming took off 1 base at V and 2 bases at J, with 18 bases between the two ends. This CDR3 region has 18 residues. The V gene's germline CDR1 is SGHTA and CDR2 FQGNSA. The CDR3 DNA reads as TGTGCCAGCAGCTTAGAGGGAGGCGGGCGGACCCCCTACAATGAGCAGTTCTTC. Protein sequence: CASSLEGGGRTPYNEQFF.

The CDR3 protein is CASSEAPSGFWGMGTEAFF. Written as DNA, the CDR3 is TGTGCCAGCAGTGAAGCGCCCTCTGGGTTTTGGGGGATGGGCACTGAAGCTTTCTTT. The J gene is TRBJ1-1, the V gene TRBV6-1; D may be TRBD1 (5 bases). Germline V gives CDR1 MNHNS, CDR2 SASEGT. This CDR3 has 19 residues. The V end was cut by 0 bases, the J end by 4 bases, with 24 bases between.

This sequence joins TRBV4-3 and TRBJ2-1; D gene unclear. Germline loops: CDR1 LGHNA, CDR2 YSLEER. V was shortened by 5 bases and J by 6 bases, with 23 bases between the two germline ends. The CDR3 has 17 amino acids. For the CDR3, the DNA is TGCGCCAGCAGCGATTCCCCGGCTAACGCAATTTTCAATGAGCAGTTCTTC. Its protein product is CASSDSPANAIFNEQFF.

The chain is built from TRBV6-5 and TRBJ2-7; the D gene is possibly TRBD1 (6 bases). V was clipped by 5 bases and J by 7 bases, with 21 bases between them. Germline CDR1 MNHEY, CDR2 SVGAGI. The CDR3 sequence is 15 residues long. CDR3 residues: CASSQVPDRTREQYF. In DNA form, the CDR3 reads TGTGCCAGCAGTCAAGTACCGGACAGAACGAGGGAGCAGTACTTC.

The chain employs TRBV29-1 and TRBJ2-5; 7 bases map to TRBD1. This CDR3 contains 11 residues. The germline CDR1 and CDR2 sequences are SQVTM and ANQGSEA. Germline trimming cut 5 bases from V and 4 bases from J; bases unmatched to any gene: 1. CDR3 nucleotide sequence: TGCAGCGTTTCAGGGGGAGAGACCCAGTACTTC. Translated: CSVSGGETQYF.

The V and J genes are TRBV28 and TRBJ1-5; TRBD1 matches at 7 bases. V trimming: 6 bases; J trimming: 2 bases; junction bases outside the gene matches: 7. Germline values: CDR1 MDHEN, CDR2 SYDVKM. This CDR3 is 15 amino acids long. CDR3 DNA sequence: TGTGCCAGCAGCCTGACAGGGAAGGGCAATCAGCCCCAGCATTTT. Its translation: CASSLTGKGNQPQHF.